This paragraph covers one T cell receptor beta chain sequence. Its antigen is currently unknown. Reverse transcription of all isolated RNA meant that expressed TCRB transcripts were sequenced. Produced via immunoSEQ multiplex PCR; TCRdb's table is partial and in-frame only. The sample lists a few hundred thousand clones; 16% were seen once. The data were obtained in a study of beta chain features in type 1 diabetes. Study-wide findings and caveats: Relative to healthy donors, patients appeared to have naive, central memory and Treg TCRB repertoires that were more similar. For Type 1 diabetes patients, all four CD4+ subsets carried TCRB CDR3s that were moderately but significantly shorter.

Germline CDR1 GTSNPN, CDR2 SVGIG (reference sequence). This CDR3 is 13 amino acids long. J gave up 8 bases and V 0 bases, and 2 bases lay outside the gene matches. This clonotype was obtained from a man under 40 with type 1 diabetes. The sample comprised naive CD4+ T cells from blood. J is TRBJ1-4 and V is TRBV30, with 8 bases fitting TRBD1. The CDR3 coding sequence is TGTGCCTGGAGTGTTCAGGGGGCGGAAAAACTGTTTTTT. This gives the protein CAWSVQGAEKLFF.